Each of the 19 T cell receptor beta chains below was sequenced from the same sample in a study of read filtering for tumor transcriptome and immune sequencing. This library used around 400 ng RNA and molecular barcoded adaptors spanning alpha/delta and beta/gamma chains. Each CDR3 protein is one row after TCRdb ran MiXCR on the reads. The sample lists fewer than 150,000 distinct CDR3 sequences, about an eighth occurring once. Material: a population of CD138-negative cells sorted from bone marrow. The receptor source for this set is a donor aged 40 or older with multiple myeloma.

Remarks on this clonotype: Sequence at one end of the junction differs from germline and may be a read error. The gene calls are TRBV6-5 and TRBJ2-5, with D perhaps being TRBD1 or TRBD2 (6 bases each). Per germline, CDR1 MNHEY and CDR2 SVGAGI. This CDR3 contains 14 residues. CDR3 amino acids: CASTEGGWGETPYF. The CDR3 DNA sequence: TGTGCCAGCACCGAGGGGGGCTGGGGCGAGACCCCGTACTTC.

The chain has TRBV12-3 or TRBV12-4 and TRBJ2-1; TRBD2 matches 8 bases. The CDR3 loop spans 14 amino acids. Trimming took 5 bases from V and 7 from J; bases not matched to a gene: 7. The CDR3, as DNA: TGTGCCAGCAGTCAAGGGACTAGGCGGAATGAGCAGTTCTTC. This translates into CASSQGTRRNEQFF.

This clonotype came up many times. The genes are TRBV2 and TRBJ1-4, with D perhaps matching TRBD1 (6 bases). The CDR3 consists of 14 residues. With 7 bases removed from V and 7 bases from J, the gap between germline ends came to 16 bases. CDR1 is SNHLY and CDR2 is FYNNEI in the germline V gene. CDR3 protein: CASNRDLGIEKLFF. CDR3 DNA sequence: TGTGCCAGCAACAGGGATCTCGGAATTGAAAAACTGTTTTTT.

This clonotype has at least ten counts. The chain is built from TRBV2 and TRBJ2-6; D is unclear. The CDR3 is 14 residues long. The germline V gene encodes CDR1 SNHLY and CDR2 FYNNEI. The germline V and J ends were trimmed by 3 bases and 2 bases, with 5 bases remaining between them. The CDR3 protein is CASSDGTGANVLTF. In nucleotides, the CDR3 is TGTGCCAGCAGTGATGGGACTGGGGCCAACGTCCTGACTTTC. Combining the CDR3 with reference TRBV2 and TRBJ2-6 gives the whole variable domain EPEVTQTPSHQVTQMGQEVILRCVPISNHLYFYWYRQILGQKVEFLVSFYNNEISEKSEIFDDQFSVERPDGSNFTLKIRSTKLEDSAMYFCASSDGTGANVLTFGAGSRLTVL.

Regarding this clonotype: With a much larger clone just one base away, this may be a read error. The gene calls are TRBV6-6 and TRBJ1-4; no clear D gene. The germline gives CDR1 MNHNY, CDR2 SVGAGI (reference sequence). The CDR3 has 14 residues. The CDR3 protein is CASSYDLKGEKLLF. CDR3 bases: TGTGCCAGCAGTTACGACCTCAAGGGTGAAAAACTGCTTTTT.

This clonotype appeared many times. This CDR3 is CASSFRRTGELFF. CDR3 DNA: TGTGCCAGCAGCTTTCGGAGGACCGGGGAGCTGTTTTTT. The chain uses TRBV7-3 and TRBJ2-2; a weak D match, TRBD2 (5 bases). Trimming cost V 3 bases and J 5 bases, with 7 bases left between them. The germline V gene has CDR1 SGHTA and CDR2 FQGTGA. The CDR3 spans 13 residues.

In this sample, this clonotype turned up many times. The chain employs TRBV20-1 and TRBJ1-2; no firm D call. Germline V gene lookup returns CDR1 DFQATT and CDR2 SNEGSKA (reference sequence). The CDR3 consists of 12 residues. V was trimmed by 0 bases and J by 7 bases, leaving 9 bases between them. This chain's CDR3 is CSARDLPAGYTF. The CDR3 DNA follows: TGCAGTGCTAGAGATCTCCCTGCTGGCTACACCTTC.

This clonotype was seen ten or more times. The V gene is TRBV20-1, the J gene TRBJ2-5; TRBD2 agrees at 9 bases. CDR1 and CDR2 from the germline V gene are DFQATT and SNEGSKA (reference sequence). This CDR3 contains 13 residues. The V segment lost 5 bases and the J segment 3 bases; nucleotides outside the gene matches: 4. CDR3 DNA sequence: TGCAGTGCTCGTAGCGGGGGCGAAGAGACCCAGTACTTC. As protein: CSARSGGEETQYF.

The table lists this clonotype with many counts. V is TRBV12-3 or TRBV12-4 and J is TRBJ1-5, with D unresolved. The CDR3 is made up of 14 amino acids. The V gene lost 6 bases and the J gene lost 3 bases, with 12 bases spanning the gap. In DNA, the CDR3 is TGTGCCAGCAGCCCCGGGCCGAACAATCAGCCCCAGCATTTT. It translates to CASSPGPNNQPQHF.

This clonotype was observed at least ten times. CDR3 in amino acids: CASSQAGEQYF. DNA of the CDR3: TGTGCCAGCAGCCAAGCAGGCGAGCAGTACTTC. The chain combines TRBV3-1 with TRBJ2-7; D uncertain. The CDR3 extends over 11 amino acids. V dropped 1 base and J dropped 6 bases, with 4 bases sitting between them. In germline, CDR1 is LGHDT, CDR2 YNNKEL (reference sequence).

The J gene is TRBJ1-1, the V gene TRBV6-6; D perhaps matches TRBD1 (5 bases). V was shortened by 3 bases and J by 1 base, with 18 bases between the two germline ends. The length of the CDR3 is 17 residues. CDR1 is MNHNY, CDR2 SVGAGI, per germline (reference sequence). CDR3 nucleotides: TGTGCCAGCAGTTATGGGGGGGAATTGAGGGCGAACACTGAAGCTTTCTTT. Its protein is CASSYGGELRANTEAFF.

Of note for this clonotype: A read error is the likely source, as a far larger clone sits one nucleotide away. The CDR3 ends on some other residue instead of the conserved phenylalanine or tryptophan, so this is likely a read error. The chain couples TRBV11-1 to TRBJ1-6, with a tentative D call TRBD1 (6 bases). The CDR3 runs to 15 residues. Trimming shortened V by 1 base and J by 9 bases, and 13 bases separated the two germline ends. Germline V gene lookup returns CDR1 SGHAT and CDR2 FQDESV (reference sequence). The CDR3 reads CASSLDHRDLSPLHS. CDR3 coding DNA: TGTGCCAGCAGCTTAGACCACAGGGATCTTTCACCCCTCCACTCT.

This clonotype was observed at least ten times. V usage is TRBV12-3 or TRBV12-4 and J usage is TRBJ1-4, with a tentative D call TRBD1 (5 bases). This CDR3 region has 13 residues. V gave up 6 bases and J gave up 4 bases, with 9 bases separating them. The CDR3 loop is CASRGQVNEKLFF. CDR3 nucleotides: TGTGCCAGCAGGGGGCAGGTTAATGAAAAACTGTTTTTT.

This clonotype was recorded at least ten times. This could be a read error, since a much larger clone is one nucleotide away. The genes are TRBV4-1 and TRBJ2-1, with 16 bases matching TRBD2. The CDR3 runs to 17 residues. Germline V gene lookup returns CDR1 MGHRA and CDR2 YSYEKL. V trimming: 2 bases; J trimming: 12 bases; junction bases outside the gene matches: 10. The chain's CDR3 is CASSQPGLAGGPYVQFF. In DNA, the CDR3 is TGCGCCAGCAGCCAACCGGGACTAGCGGGAGGGCCCTATGTGCAGTTCTTC.

This clonotype came up many times. The V and J genes are TRBV12-3 or TRBV12-4 and TRBJ2-7, with a tentative D call TRBD2 (6 bases). This CDR3 spans 16 amino acids. V lost 3 bases to trimming and J lost 1 base, with 16 bases between them. The DNA of the CDR3 is TGTGCCAGCAGTTTGGGGACTGCTAGTATTTCCTACGAGCAGTACTTC. It yields the protein CASSLGTASISYEQYF.

This clonotype was seen many times. The chain recombines TRBV5-5 with TRBJ1-2; TRBD1 is a possible D gene (5 bases). V lost 0 bases and J lost 7, with 13 bases in between. This CDR3 is built from 14 residues. Germline CDR1 and CDR2: SGHKS and YYEKEE (reference sequence). CDR3 nucleotide sequence: TGTGCCAGCAGCTTGGGAGGAGGGGACCCTGGCTACACCTTC. Translation: CASSLGGGDPGYTF.

This clonotype was seen many times. The chain uses TRBV4-2 and TRBJ2-1; 15 nucleotides align to TRBD2. Trimming cost V 4 bases and J 2 bases; bases outside gene matches: 3. Germline CDR1 reads LGHNA; CDR2 reads YNFKEQ. This CDR3 spans 17 amino acids. The CDR3 DNA follows: TGTGCCAGCAGCCCGGGACTAGCGGGAGGCGCCTACAATGAGCAGTTCTTC. It yields the protein CASSPGLAGGAYNEQFF.

In this sample, this clonotype turned up many times. The chain links TRBV20-1 to TRBJ1-1; a possible D gene is TRBD1 (6 bases). The CDR3 consists of 14 residues. V was clipped by 1 base and J by 4 bases, with 13 bases between them. The germline V gene has CDR1 DFQATT and CDR2 SNEGSKA (reference sequence). The CDR3 DNA follows: TGCAGTGCTAGAGTGGCGGGGGGCGGCACTGAAGCTTTCTTT. Its translation: CSARVAGGGTEAFF.

The table lists this clonotype with many counts. The chain carries TRBV18 and TRBJ2-3; possible D gene TRBD2, 5 bases. Germline CDR1 is KGHSH and CDR2 is LQKENI. Trimming pared 8 bases from V and 0 bases from J, leaving 15 bases between. The length of the CDR3 is 15 residues. The CDR3 region is CASQFRERSTDTQYF. DNA for the CDR3: TGTGCCAGCCAATTTAGGGAGCGAAGCACAGATACGCAGTATTTT.